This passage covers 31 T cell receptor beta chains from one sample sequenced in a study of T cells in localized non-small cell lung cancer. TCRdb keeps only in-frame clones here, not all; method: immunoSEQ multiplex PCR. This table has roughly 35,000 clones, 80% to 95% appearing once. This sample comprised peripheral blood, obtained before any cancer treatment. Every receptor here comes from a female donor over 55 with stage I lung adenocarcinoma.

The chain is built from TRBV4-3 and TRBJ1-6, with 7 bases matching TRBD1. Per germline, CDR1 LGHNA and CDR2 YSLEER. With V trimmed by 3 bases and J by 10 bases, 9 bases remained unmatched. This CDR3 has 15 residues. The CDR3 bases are TGCGCCAGCAGCCAGGATACAGGGGAAGGGTCACCCCTCCACTTT. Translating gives CASSQDTGEGSPLHF.

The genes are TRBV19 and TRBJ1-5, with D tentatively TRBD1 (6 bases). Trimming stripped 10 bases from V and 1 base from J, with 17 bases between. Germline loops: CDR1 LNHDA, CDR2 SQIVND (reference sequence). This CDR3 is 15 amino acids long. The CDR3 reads CATQEGGRSNQPQHF. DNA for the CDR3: TGTGCCACCCAAGAGGGGGGGCGCAGCAATCAGCCCCAGCATTTT.

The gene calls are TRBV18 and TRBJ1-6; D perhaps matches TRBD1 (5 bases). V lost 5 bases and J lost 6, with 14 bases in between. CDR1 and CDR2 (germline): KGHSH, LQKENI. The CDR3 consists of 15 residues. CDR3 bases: TGTGCCAGCTCAGCTGGGACTGCTAGTAATTCACCCCTCCACTTT. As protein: CASSAGTASNSPLHF.

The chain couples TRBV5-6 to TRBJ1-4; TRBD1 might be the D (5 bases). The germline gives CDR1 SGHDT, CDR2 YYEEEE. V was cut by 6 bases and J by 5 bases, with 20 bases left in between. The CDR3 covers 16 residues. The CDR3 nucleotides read TGTGCCAGCAACCCGCAATACGGGACGGAAAATGAAAAACTGTTTTTT. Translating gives CASNPQYGTENEKLFF.

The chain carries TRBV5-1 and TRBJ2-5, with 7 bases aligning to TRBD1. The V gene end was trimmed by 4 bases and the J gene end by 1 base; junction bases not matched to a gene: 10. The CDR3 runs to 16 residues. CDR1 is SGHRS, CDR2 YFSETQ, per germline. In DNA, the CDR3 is TGCGCCAGCAGCGTAGCTTCGACAGGGCCCCAAGAGACCCAGTACTTC. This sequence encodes CASSVASTGPQETQYF. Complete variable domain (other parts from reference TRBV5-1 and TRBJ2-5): KAGVTQTPRYLIKTRGQQVTLSCSPISGHRSVSWYQQTPGQGLQFLFEYFSETQRNKGNFPGRFSGRQFSNSRSEMNVSTLELGDSALYLCASSVASTGPQETQYFGPGTRLLVL.

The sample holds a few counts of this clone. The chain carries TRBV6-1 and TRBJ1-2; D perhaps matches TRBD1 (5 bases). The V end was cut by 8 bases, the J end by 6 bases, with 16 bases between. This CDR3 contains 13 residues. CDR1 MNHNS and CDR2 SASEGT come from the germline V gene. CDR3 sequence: CASSLMGRDGYTF. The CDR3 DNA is TGTGCCAGCTCGTTAATGGGGCGGGATGGCTACACCTTC.

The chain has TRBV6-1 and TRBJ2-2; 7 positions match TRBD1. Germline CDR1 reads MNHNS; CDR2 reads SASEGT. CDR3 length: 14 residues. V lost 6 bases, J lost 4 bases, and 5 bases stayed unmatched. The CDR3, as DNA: TGTGCCAGCAGCCGGGACAGAACCACCGGGGAGCTGTTTTTT. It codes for CASSRDRTTGELFF.

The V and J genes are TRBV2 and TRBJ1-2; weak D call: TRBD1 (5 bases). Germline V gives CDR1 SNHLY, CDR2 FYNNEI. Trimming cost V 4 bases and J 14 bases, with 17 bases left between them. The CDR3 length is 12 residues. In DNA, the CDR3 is TGTGCCAGCAGTGTGGGGTCAGGGCAGAGGACCTTC. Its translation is CASSVGSGQRTF.

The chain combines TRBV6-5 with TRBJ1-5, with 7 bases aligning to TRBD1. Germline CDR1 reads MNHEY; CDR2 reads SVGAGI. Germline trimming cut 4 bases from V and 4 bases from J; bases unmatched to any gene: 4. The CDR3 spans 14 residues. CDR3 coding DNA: TGTGCCAGCAGTTCGGGACAGCCAAATCAGCCCCAGCATTTT. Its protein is CASSSGQPNQPQHF.

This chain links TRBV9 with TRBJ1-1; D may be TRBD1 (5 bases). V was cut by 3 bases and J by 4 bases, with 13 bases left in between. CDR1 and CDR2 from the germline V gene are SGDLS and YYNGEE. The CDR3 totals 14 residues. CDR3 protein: CASSAGTHSTEAFF. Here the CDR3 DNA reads TGTGCCAGCAGCGCGGGGACTCATTCCACTGAAGCTTTCTTT.

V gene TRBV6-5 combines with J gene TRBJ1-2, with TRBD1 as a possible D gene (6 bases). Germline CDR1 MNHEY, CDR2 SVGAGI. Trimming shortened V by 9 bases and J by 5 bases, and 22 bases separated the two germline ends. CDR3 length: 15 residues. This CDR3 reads CASRGDPGQRYGYTF. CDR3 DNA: TGTGCCAGTCGAGGGGATCCGGGACAACGGTATGGCTACACCTTC.

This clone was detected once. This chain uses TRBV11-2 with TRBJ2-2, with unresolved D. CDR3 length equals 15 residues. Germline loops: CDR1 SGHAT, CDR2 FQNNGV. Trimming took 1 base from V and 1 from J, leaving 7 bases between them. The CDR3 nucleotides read TGTGCCAGCAGCTTAGCCGACTGGAACACCGGGGAGCTGTTTTTT. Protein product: CASSLADWNTGELFF.

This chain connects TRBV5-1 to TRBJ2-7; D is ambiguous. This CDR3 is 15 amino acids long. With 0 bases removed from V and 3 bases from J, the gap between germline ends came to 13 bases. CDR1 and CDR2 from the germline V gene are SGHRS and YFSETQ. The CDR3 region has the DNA TGCGCCAGCAGCTTGGCCGGCCAGGCTGGCTACGAGCAGTACTTC. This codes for CASSLAGQAGYEQYF.

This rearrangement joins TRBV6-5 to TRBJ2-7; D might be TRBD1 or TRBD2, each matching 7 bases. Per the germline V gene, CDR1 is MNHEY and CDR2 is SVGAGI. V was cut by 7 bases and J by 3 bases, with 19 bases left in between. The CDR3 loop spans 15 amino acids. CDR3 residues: CASTNGGQGDYEQYF. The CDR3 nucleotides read TGTGCCAGCACCAACGGGGGGCAGGGGGACTACGAGCAGTACTTC.

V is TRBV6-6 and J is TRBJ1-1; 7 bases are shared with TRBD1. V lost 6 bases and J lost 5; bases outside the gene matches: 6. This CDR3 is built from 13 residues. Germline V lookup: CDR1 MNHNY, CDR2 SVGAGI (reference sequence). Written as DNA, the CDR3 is TGTGCCAGCAGATTGACGACAGGGACTGAAGCTTTCTTT. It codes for CASRLTTGTEAFF.

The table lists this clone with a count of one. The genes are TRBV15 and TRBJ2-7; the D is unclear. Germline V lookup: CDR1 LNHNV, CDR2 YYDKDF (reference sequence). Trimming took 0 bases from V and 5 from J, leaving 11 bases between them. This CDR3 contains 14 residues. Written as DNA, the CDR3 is TGTGCCACCAGCAGAGATTTCAGCATCCACGAGCAGTACTTC. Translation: CATSRDFSIHEQYF.

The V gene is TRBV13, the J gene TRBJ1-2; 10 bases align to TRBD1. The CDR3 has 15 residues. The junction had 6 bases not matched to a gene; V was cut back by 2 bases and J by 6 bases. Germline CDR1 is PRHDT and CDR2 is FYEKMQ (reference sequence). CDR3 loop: CASSLRQGAFHGYTF. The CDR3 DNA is TGTGCCAGCAGCTTACGACAGGGGGCCTTCCATGGCTACACCTTC.

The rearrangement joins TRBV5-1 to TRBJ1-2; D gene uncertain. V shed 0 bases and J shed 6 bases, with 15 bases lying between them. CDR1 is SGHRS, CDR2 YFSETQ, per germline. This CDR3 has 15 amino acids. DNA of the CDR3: TGCGCCAGCAGCTTGGCCGTGGGGATCTCGGATGGCTACACCTTC. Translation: CASSLAVGISDGYTF. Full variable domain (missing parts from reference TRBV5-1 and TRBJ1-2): KAGVTQTPRYLIKTRGQQVTLSCSPISGHRSVSWYQQTPGQGLQFLFEYFSETQRNKGNFPGRFSGRQFSNSRSEMNVSTLELGDSALYLCASSLAVGISDGYTFGSGTRLTVV.

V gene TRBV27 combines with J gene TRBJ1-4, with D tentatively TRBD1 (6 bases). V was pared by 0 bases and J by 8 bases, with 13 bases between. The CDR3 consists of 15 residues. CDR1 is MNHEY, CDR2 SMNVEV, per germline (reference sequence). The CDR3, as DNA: TGTGCCAGCAGTTTATCTAACAGGGTGCTCGAAAAACTGTTTTTT. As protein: CASSLSNRVLEKLFF.

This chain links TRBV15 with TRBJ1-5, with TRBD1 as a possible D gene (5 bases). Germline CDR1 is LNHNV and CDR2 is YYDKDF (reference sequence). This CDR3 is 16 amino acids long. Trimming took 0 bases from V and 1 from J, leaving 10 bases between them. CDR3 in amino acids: CATSREQTVSNQPQHF. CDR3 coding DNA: TGTGCCACCAGCAGAGAGCAGACAGTGAGCAATCAGCCCCAGCATTTT.

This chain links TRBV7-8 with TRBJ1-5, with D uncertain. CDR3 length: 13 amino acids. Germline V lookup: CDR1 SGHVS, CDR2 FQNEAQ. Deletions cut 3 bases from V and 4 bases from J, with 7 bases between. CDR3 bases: TGTGCCAGCAGCTTCGGGCAGAATCAGCCCCAGCATTTT. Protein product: CASSFGQNQPQHF.

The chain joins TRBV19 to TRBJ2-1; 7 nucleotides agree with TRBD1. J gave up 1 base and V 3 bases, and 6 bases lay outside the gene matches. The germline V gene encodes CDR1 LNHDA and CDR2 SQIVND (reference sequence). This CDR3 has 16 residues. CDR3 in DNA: TGTGCCAGTAGTATCAACAACAGGGGTTCCTACAATGAGCAGTTCTTC. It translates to CASSINNRGSYNEQFF.

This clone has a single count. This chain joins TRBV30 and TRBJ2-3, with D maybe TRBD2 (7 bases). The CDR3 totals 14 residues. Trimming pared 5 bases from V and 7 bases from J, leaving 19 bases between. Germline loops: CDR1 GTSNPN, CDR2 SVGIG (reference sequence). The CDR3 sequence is CAWGDPGGKYTQYF. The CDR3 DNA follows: TGTGCCTGGGGGGATCCGGGGGGCAAATATACGCAGTATTTT.

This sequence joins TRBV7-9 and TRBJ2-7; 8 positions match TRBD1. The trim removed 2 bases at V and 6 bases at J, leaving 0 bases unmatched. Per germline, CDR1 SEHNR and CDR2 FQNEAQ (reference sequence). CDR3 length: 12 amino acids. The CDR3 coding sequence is TGTGCCAGCAGCTTAACAGGGGGCGAGCAGTACTTC. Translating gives CASSLTGGEQYF.

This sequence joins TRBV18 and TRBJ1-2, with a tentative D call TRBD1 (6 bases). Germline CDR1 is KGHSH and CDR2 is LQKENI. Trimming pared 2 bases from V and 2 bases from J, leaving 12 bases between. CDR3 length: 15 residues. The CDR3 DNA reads TGTGCCAGCTCACCAGGGATCAGGGGCAACTATGGCTACACCTTC. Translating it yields CASSPGIRGNYGYTF.

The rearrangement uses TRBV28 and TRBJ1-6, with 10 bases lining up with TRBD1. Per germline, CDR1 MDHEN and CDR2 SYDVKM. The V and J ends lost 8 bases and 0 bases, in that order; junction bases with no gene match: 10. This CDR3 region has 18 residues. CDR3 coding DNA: TGTGCCAGCCTTGGGACAGGGGTCCTGAGCTCCTATAATTCACCCCTCCACTTT. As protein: CASLGTGVLSSYNSPLHF.

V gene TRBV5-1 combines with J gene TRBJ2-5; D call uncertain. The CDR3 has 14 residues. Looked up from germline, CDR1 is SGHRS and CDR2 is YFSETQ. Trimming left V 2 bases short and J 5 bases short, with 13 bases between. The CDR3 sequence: CASSLGGNLETQYF. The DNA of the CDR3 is TGCGCCAGCAGCTTAGGCGGTAATCTCGAGACCCAGTACTTC.

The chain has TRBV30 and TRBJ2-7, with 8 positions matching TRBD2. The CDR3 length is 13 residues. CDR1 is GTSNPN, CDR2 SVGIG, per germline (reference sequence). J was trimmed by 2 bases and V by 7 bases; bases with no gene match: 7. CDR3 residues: CAYTRGGPYEQYF. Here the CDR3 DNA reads TGTGCCTACACCCGCGGGGGGCCCTACGAGCAGTACTTC.

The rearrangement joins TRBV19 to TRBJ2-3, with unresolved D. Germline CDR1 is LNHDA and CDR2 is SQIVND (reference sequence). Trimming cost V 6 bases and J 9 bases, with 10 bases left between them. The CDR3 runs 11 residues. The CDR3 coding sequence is TGTGCCAGTAGGGAGACAAGCACGCAGTATTTT. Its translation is CASRETSTQYF.

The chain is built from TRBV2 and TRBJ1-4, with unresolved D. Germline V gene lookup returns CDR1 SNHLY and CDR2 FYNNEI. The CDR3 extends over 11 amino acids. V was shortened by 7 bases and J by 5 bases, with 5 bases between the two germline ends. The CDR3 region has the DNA TGTGCCAGCACAGCCAATGAAAAACTGTTTTTT. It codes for CASTANEKLFF.

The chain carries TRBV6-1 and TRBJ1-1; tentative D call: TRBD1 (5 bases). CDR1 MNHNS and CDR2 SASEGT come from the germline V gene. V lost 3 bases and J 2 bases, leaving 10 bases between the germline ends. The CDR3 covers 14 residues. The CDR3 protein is CASSEGRINTEAFF. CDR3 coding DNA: TGTGCCAGCAGTGAGGGACGTATCAACACTGAAGCTTTCTTT.